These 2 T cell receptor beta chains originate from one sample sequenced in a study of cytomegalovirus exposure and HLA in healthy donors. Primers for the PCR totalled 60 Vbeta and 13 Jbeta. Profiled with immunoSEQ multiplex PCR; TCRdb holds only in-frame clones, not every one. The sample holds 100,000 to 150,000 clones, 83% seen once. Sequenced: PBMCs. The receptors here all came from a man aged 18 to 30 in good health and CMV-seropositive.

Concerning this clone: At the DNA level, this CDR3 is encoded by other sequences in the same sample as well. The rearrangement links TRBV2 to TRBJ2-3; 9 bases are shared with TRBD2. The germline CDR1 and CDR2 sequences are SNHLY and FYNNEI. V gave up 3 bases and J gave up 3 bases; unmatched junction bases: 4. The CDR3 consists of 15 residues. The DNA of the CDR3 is TGTGCCAGCAGTGAGATTAGCGGGGGAACAGATACGCAGTATTTT. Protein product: CASSEISGGTDTQYF. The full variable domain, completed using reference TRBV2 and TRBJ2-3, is EPEVTQTPSHQVTQMGQEVILRCVPISNHLYFYWYRQILGQKVEFLVSFYNNEISEKSEIFDDQFSVERPDGSNFTLKIRSTKLEDSAMYFCASSEISGGTDTQYFGPGTRLTVL.

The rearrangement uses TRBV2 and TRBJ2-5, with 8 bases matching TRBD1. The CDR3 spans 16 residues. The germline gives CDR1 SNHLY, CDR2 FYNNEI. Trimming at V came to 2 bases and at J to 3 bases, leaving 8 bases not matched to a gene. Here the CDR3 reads CASSELAWDRKETQYF. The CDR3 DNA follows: TGTGCCAGCAGTGAATTAGCCTGGGACAGGAAAGAGACCCAGTACTTC.